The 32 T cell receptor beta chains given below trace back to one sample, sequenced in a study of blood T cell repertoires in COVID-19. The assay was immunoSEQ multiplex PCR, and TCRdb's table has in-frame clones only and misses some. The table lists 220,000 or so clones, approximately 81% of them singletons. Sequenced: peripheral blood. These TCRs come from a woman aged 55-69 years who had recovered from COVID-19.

As DNA, the CDR3 is TGTGCCACCAGCAGAGATCCCACGTTAAGCGGGGGTTACTACGAGCAGTACTTC. This gives the protein CATSRDPTLSGGYYEQYF. The chain carries TRBV15 and TRBJ2-7; 8 nucleotides line up with TRBD2. The CDR3 is made up of 18 amino acids. Per the germline V gene, CDR1 is LNHNV and CDR2 is YYDKDF (reference sequence). The V gene end was trimmed by 0 bases and the J gene end by 3 bases; junction bases not matched to a gene: 13.

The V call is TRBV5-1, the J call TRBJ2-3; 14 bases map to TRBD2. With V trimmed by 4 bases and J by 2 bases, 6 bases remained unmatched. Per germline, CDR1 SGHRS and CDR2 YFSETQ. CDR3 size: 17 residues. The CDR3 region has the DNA TGCGCCAGCAGCGAGGGACTAGCGGGGGACCTCACAGATACGCAGTATTTT. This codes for CASSEGLAGDLTDTQYF.

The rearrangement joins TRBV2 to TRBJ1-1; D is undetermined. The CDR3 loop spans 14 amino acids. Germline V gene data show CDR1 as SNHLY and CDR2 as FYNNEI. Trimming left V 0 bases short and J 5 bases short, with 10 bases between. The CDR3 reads CASSEAQALTEAFF. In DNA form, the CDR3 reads TGTGCCAGCAGTGAAGCCCAGGCGCTAACTGAAGCTTTCTTT.

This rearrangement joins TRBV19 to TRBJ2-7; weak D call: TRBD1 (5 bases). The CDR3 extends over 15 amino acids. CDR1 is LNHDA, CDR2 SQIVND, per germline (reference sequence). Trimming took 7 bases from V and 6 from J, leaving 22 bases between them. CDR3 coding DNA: TGTGCCAGTACCCCGGAAGGGGCAGGGAAGGCCGAGCAGTACTTC. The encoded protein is CASTPEGAGKAEQYF.

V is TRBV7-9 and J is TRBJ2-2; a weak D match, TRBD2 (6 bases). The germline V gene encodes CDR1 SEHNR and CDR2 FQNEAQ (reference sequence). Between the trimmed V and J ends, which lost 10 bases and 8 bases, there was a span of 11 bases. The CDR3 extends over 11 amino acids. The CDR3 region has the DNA TGTGCCATCCCCCGGGGGGGGGAGCTGTTTTTT. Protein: CAIPRGGELFF.

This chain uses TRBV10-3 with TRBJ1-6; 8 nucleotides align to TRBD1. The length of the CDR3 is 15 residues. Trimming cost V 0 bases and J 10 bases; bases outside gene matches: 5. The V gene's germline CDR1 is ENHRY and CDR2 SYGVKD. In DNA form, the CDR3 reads TGTGCCATCAGTGAGTCGACAGGGGTCGAGTCACCCCTCCACTTT. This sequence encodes CAISESTGVESPLHF.

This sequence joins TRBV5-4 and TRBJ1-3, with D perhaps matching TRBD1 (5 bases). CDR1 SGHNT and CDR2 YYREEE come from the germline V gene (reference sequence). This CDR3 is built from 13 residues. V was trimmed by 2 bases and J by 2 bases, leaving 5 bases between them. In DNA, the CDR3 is TGTGCCAGCAGCTTCAGGGCTGGAAACACCATATATTTT. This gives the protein CASSFRAGNTIYF.

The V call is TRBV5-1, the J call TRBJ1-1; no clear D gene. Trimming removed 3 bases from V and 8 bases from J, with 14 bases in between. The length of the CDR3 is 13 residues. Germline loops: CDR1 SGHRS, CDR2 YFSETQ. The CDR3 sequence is CASSSREGGEAFF. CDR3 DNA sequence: TGCGCCAGCAGCTCGCGGGAGGGTGGAGAAGCTTTCTTT.

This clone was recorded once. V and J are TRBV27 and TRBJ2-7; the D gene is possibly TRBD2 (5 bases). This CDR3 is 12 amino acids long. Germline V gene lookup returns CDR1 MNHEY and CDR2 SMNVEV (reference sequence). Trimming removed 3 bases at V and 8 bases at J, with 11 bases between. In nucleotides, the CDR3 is TGTGCCAGCAGTTTGAAAACGGGAAAGCAGTACTTC. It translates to CASSLKTGKQYF.

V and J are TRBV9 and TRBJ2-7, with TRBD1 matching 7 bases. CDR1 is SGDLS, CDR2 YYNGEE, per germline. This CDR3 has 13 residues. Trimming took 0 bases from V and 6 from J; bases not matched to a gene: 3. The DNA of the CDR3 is TGTGCCAGCAGCGTAGTATCAGGGGGCGAGCAGTACTTC. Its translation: CASSVVSGGEQYF.

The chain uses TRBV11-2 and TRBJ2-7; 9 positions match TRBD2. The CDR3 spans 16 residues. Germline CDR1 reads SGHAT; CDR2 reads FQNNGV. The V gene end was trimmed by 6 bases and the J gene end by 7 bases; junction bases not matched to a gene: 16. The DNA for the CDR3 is TGTGCCAGCAGAACGCCCCGTGGCGGGGGGGCGGGGGAGCAGTACTTC. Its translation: CASRTPRGGGAGEQYF.

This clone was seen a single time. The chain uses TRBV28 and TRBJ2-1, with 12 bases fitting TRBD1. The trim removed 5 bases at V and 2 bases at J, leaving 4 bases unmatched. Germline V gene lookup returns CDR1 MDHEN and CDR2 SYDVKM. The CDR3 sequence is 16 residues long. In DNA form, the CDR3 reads TGTGCCAGCAGTCCGAGGGACAGGGGGCCCTACAATGAGCAGTTCTTC. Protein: CASSPRDRGPYNEQFF.

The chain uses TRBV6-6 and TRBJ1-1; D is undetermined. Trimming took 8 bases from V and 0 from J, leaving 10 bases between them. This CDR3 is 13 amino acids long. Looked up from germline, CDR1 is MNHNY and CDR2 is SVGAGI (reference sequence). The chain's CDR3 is CASSFTLNTEAFF. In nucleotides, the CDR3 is TGTGCCAGCTCCTTCACACTGAACACTGAAGCTTTCTTT.

The DNA of the CDR3 is TGCAGTGCTAGAGAAGGGAGCGGCTACACCTTC. It yields the protein CSAREGSGYTF. The chain combines TRBV20-1 with TRBJ1-2; D is ambiguous. This CDR3 region has 11 residues. The V gene's germline CDR1 is DFQATT and CDR2 SNEGSKA (reference sequence). The V gene lost 0 bases and the J gene lost 8 bases, with 7 bases spanning the gap.

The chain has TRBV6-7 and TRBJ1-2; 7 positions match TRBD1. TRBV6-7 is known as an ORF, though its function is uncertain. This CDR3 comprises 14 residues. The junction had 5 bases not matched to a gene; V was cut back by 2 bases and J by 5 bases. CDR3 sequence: CASSYPGTEYGYTF. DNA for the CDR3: TGTGCCAGCAGTTACCCCGGGACAGAATATGGCTACACCTTC.

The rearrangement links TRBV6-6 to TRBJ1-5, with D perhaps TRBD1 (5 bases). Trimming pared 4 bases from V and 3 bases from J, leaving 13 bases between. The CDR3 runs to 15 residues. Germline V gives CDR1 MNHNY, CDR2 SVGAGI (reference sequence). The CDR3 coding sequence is TGTGCCAGCAGTTTAGTCCAGGGTTCCAATCAGCCCCAGCATTTT. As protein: CASSLVQGSNQPQHF.

The CDR3 DNA sequence: TGTGCCAGCAGTGACGGTCCGTATGATGAAAAACTGTTTTTT. Translated, it gives CASSDGPYDEKLFF. The rearrangement joins TRBV25-1 to TRBJ1-4; unclear D gene. CDR1 is MGHDK, CDR2 SYGVNS, per germline. CDR3 length: 14 amino acids. Trimming left V 3 bases short and J 6 bases short, with 11 bases between.

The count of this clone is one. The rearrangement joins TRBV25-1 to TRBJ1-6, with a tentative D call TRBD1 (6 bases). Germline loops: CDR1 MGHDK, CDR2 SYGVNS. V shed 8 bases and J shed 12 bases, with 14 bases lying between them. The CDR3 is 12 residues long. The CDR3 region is CASCISRGPLHF. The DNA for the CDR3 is TGTGCCAGCTGTATTAGCAGGGGACCCCTCCACTTT. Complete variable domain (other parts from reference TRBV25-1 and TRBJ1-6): EADIYQTPRYLVIGTGKKITLECSQTMGHDKMYWYQQDPGMELHLIHYSYGVNSTEKGDLSSESTVSRIRTEHFPLTLESARPSHTSQYLCASCISRGPLHFGNGTRLTVT.

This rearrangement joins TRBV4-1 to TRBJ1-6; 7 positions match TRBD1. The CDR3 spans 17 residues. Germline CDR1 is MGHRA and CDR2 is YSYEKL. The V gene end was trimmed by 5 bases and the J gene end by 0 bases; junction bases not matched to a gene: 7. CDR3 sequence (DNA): TGCGCCAGCAGCACACAGGGGCTGGGCTCCTATAATTCACCCCTCCACTTT. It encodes CASSTQGLGSYNSPLHF.

Here the CDR3 DNA reads TGTGCCAGCAGCGTAGCCGGCGGGGGGCCCACAGATACGCAGTATTTT. Residues: CASSVAGGGPTDTQYF. This rearrangement joins TRBV9 to TRBJ2-3; 8 positions agree with TRBD2. The CDR3 is 16 residues long. The germline V gene encodes CDR1 SGDLS and CDR2 YYNGEE. V dropped 0 bases and J dropped 2; count of bases not matched to a gene: 5.

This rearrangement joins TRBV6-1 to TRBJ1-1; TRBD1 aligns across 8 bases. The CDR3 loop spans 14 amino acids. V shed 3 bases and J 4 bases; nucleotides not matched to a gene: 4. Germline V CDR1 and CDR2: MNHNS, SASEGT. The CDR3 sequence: CASSDRTGSTEAFF. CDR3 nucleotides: TGTGCCAGCAGTGATAGGACAGGGAGCACTGAAGCTTTCTTT.

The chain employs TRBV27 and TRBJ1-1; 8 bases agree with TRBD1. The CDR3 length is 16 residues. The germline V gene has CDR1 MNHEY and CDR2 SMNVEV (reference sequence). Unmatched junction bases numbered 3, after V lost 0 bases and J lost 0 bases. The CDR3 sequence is CASSLSTGVLNTEAFF. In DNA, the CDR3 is TGTGCCAGCAGTTTATCGACAGGGGTATTGAACACTGAAGCTTTCTTT.

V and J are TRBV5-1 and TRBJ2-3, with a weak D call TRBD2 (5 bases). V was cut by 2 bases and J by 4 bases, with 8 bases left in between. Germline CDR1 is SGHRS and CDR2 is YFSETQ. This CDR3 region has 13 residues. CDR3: CASSFEEADTQYF. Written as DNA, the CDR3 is TGCGCCAGCAGCTTCGAGGAGGCAGATACGCAGTATTTT.

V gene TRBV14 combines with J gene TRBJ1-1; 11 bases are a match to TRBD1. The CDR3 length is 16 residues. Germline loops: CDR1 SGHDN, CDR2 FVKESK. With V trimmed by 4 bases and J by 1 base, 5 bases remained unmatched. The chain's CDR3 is CASSPWTGGRNTEAFF. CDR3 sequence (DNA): TGTGCCAGCAGCCCCTGGACAGGGGGCAGGAACACTGAAGCTTTCTTT.

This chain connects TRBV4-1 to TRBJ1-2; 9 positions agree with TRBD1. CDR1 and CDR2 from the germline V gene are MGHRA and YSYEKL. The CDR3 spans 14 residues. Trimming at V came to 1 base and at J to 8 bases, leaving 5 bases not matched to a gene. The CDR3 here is CASSQVFGTGGYTF. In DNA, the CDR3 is TGCGCCAGCAGCCAAGTTTTTGGGACAGGGGGCTACACCTTC.

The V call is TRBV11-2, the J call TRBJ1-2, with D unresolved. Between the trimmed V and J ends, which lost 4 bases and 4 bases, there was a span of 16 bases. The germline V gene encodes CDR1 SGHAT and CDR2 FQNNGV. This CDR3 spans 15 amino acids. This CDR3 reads CASSSSRRFSYGYTF. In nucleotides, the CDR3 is TGTGCCAGCAGCTCGAGCAGGCGCTTTAGCTATGGCTACACCTTC.

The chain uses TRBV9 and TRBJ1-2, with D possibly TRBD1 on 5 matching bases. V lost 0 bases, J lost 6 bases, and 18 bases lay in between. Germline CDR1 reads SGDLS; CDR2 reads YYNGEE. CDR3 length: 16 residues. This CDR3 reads CASSVEFRDQSDGYTF. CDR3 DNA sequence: TGTGCCAGCAGCGTAGAGTTCAGGGATCAAAGTGATGGCTACACCTTC.

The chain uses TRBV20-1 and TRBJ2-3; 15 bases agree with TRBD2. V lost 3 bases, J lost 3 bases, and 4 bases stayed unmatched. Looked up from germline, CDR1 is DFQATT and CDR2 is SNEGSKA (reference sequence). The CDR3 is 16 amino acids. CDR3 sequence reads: CSASGLAGGPTDTQYF. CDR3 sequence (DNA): TGCAGTGCTAGTGGACTAGCGGGGGGGCCGACAGATACGCAGTATTTT.

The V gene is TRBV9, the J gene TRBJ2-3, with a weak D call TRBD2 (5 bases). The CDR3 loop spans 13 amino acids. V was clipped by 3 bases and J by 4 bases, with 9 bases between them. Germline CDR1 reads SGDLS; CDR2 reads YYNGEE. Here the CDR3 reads CASSAGSPDTQYF. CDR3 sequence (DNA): TGTGCCAGCAGCGCTGGGAGCCCAGATACGCAGTATTTT.

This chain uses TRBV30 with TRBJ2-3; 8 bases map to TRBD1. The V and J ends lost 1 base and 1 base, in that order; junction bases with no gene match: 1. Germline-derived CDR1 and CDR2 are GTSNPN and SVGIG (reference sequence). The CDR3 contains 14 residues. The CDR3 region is CAWSADRGTDTQYF. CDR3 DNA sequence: TGTGCCTGGAGTGCGGACAGGGGCACAGATACGCAGTATTTT.

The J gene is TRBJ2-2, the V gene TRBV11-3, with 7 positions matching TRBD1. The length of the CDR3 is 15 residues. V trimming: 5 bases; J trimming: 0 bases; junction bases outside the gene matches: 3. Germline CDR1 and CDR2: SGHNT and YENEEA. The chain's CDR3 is CASSQDRTNTGELFF. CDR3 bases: TGTGCCAGCAGCCAGGACAGGACGAACACCGGGGAGCTGTTTTTT.

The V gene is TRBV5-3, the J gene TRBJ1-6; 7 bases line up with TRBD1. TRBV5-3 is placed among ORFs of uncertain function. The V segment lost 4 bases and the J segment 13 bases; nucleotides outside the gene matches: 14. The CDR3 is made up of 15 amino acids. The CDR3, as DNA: TGTGCCAGAAGCCACGACAGGGAAGTGGGGTCGCCCCTCCACTTT. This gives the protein CARSHDREVGSPLHF.